Reported below is one T cell receptor (beta chain). Its target is unknown. This specimen comes from a study of graft-versus-host responses after intestinal transplantation. Study context: Multivisceral, liver-intestinal, or isolated intestinal transplants were received by the recipients.

With 3 bases clipped from V and 7 bases from J, the junction kept 10 bases outside the gene matches. Germline CDR1 and CDR2: SGDLS and YYNGEE. The CDR3 runs to 15 residues. General study points: The authors found GvH clones in recipient marrow, some appearing first in ileum or blood. Early HvG declines after transplant were associated with peak circulating GvH clone levels.

Sequencing used immunoSEQ multiplex PCR; TCRdb keeps in-frame clones, though not all of them. The data show over 75,000 clones, 85% to 95% seen once. The sample here was unstimulated CD8+ T cells sorted from spleen or lymph node cells, taken before transplant. The receptor was isolated from a human donor who was the organ donor for an intestinal transplant. The rearrangement joins TRBV9 to TRBJ2-7; TRBD2 aligns across 10 bases. This CDR3 is CASSGASGSPGEQYF. CDR3 in DNA: TGTGCCAGCAGCGGAGCTAGCGGGAGCCCGGGGGAGCAGTACTTC.